These 8 T cell receptor beta chains were sequenced from one sample in a study of Graves' ophthalmopathy and Graves' hyperthyroidism. Amplification targeted the TCR beta CDR3 regions, with RNA transcripts as the source material. Second-round multiplex PCR came after a first-round RT-PCR that employed HTBI primers. MiXCR, applied by TCRdb to the multiplex PCR reads, yields one record per CDR3 protein. Of approximately 500,000 distinct CDR3 sequences in the sample, approximately 15% were seen once. Sequencing input: blood. These receptors came from a woman aged 25 to 45 with Graves' ophthalmopathy.

This clonotype was counted ten times or more. The chain couples TRBV27 to TRBJ2-2, with 9 bases fitting TRBD1. Germline V gene sequence: CDR1 MNHEY, CDR2 SMNVEV (reference sequence). This CDR3 region has 15 residues. The V and J ends lost 3 bases and 2 bases, in that order; junction bases with no gene match: 1. The CDR3, as DNA: TGTGCCAGCAGTTTGACAGGGGGAAACACCGGGGAGCTGTTTTTT. This sequence encodes CASSLTGGNTGELFF.

The V call is TRBV7-3, the J call TRBJ2-2, with TRBD2 matching 9 bases. The length of the CDR3 is 18 residues. Looked up from germline, CDR1 is SGHTA and CDR2 is FQGTGA. V was pared by 5 bases and J by 7 bases, with 17 bases of the junction left unmatched. The CDR3 loop is CASSPPGVAGGPHGELFF. CDR3 DNA sequence: TGTGCCAGCAGCCCTCCCGGTGTTGCGGGGGGGCCCCACGGGGAGCTGTTTTTT.

CDR3 coding DNA: TGTGCCAGCAGTTGGGAGGGGGCTGAAGCTTTCTTT. It yields the protein CASSWEGAEAFF. The chain combines TRBV12-3 or TRBV12-4 with TRBJ1-1; possible D gene TRBD1, 6 bases. With 4 bases removed from V and 6 bases from J, the gap between germline ends came to 9 bases. The CDR3 extends over 12 amino acids.

This clonotype was counted at least ten times. The chain recombines TRBV4-1 with TRBJ2-7, with D possibly TRBD2 on 6 matching bases. V lost 0 bases, J lost 3 bases, and 12 bases lay in between. Per the germline V gene, CDR1 is MGHRA and CDR2 is YSYEKL. The CDR3 runs 15 residues. CDR3 protein: CASSQEAGTLYEQYF. The CDR3, as DNA: TGCGCCAGCAGCCAAGAGGCGGGGACTCTCTACGAGCAGTACTTC.

The rearrangement uses TRBV12-3 or TRBV12-4 and TRBJ2-2; 10 bases match TRBD1. The ends lost 10 bases at V and 6 bases at J; junction bases unmatched: 8. The CDR3 has 14 residues. CDR3 in DNA: TGTGCCATCCGGTGGGACAGGGGACCCGGGGAGCTGTTTTTT. Translating it yields CAIRWDRGPGELFF.

This clonotype was found many times. The rearrangement uses TRBV2 and TRBJ1-5; D is undetermined. Germline CDR1 SNHLY, CDR2 FYNNEI. V lost 2 bases and J 9 bases, leaving 5 bases between the germline ends. The CDR3 sequence is 11 residues long. CDR3 in amino acids: CASSEMGPQHF. The CDR3 DNA reads TGTGCCAGCAGTGAAATGGGGCCCCAGCATTTT.

Ten or more counts support this clonotype. The V call is TRBV7-2, the J call TRBJ2-7; D remains ambiguous. V lost 2 bases and J 0 bases, leaving 8 bases between the germline ends. The germline gives CDR1 SGHTA, CDR2 FQGNSA. This CDR3 is 14 amino acids long. CDR3 in DNA: TGTGCCAGCAGCTTAATCGGTTACTCCTACGAGCAGTACTTC. Its translation: CASSLIGYSYEQYF. Variable domain in full (rest from reference TRBV7-2 and TRBJ2-7): GAGVSQSPSNKVTEKGKDVELRCDPISGHTALYWYRQSLGQGLEFLIYFQGNSAPDKSGLPSDRFSAERTGGSVSTLTIQRTQQEDSAVYLCASSLIGYSYEQYFGPGTRLTVT.

Ten or more counts support this clonotype. The chain uses TRBV20-1 and TRBJ1-2; 9 bases are a match to TRBD1. V shed 3 bases, J shed 0 bases, and the junction held 8 bases outside the gene matches. The CDR3 runs 16 residues. Per germline, CDR1 DFQATT and CDR2 SNEGSKA (reference sequence). CDR3 nucleotide sequence: TGCAGTGCTAGTGTTGAGGGGGACAGGGCTAACTATGGCTACACCTTC. It yields the protein CSASVEGDRANYGYTF.